The 18 T cell receptor beta chains reported below all come from one sample, sequenced in a study of blood T cells in healthy people across ages (dated by TCRdb to between 2015 and 2016). Receptors were amplified or captured by 5' RACE. Instrument used: Illumina HiSeq 2500. A second PCR of 7 to 11 cycles was performed with a sample-barcoded 5' primer and a J-beta primer mix. TCRdb applied fastp at Q25 and MiXCR to the public reads, then kept only in-frame beta chains. CDR3 protein duplicates are merged, each entry listing the most common genes and DNA. The sample contains fewer than 900,000 distinct CDR3 sequences, approximately 35% of them found a single time. 10% to 15% of the sample is taken by the ten largest. The sample was blood. The receptors were gathered from a man younger than 35 in good health.

The V call is TRBV6-1, the J call TRBJ2-7; 11 nucleotides line up with TRBD1. The length of the CDR3 is 18 residues. The V gene's germline CDR1 is MNHNS and CDR2 SASEGT. V was clipped by 2 bases and J by 4 bases; unmatched bases: 13. This CDR3 reads CASSERPGTGGRPYEQYF. The CDR3 DNA follows: TGTGCCAGCAGTGAACGTCCCGGGACAGGGGGACGACCGTACGAGCAGTACTTC.

J is TRBJ1-2 and V is TRBV7-2; no clear D. The CDR3 runs 14 residues. Trimming cost V 2 bases and J 8 bases, with 15 bases left between them. Germline V gives CDR1 SGHTA, CDR2 FQGNSA. The CDR3 sequence is CASSLLNLSGGYTF. The DNA of the CDR3 is TGTGCCAGCAGCTTACTTAACTTATCGGGGGGCTACACCTTC.

V is TRBV7-2 and J is TRBJ1-6; D remains unclear. Trimming stripped 2 bases from V and 0 bases from J, with 5 bases between. Germline V gene lookup returns CDR1 SGHTA and CDR2 FQGNSA. The CDR3 loop spans 15 amino acids. Written as DNA, the CDR3 is TGTGCCAGCAGCTTAACTAGCTCCTATAATTCACCCCTCCACTTT. This encodes CASSLTSSYNSPLHF. The full variable domain, in which reference TRBV7-2 and TRBJ1-6 provide the parts outside the CDR3, is GAGVSQSPSNKVTEKGKDVELRCDPISGHTALYWYRQSLGQGLEFLIYFQGNSAPDKSGLPSDRFSAERTGGSVSTLTIQRTQQEDSAVYLCASSLTSSYNSPLHFGNGTRLTVT.

The chain recombines TRBV7-2 with TRBJ1-1; D may be TRBD1 (6 bases). Germline lookup yields CDR1 SGHTA and CDR2 FQGNSA. The CDR3 runs 16 residues. V was clipped by 6 bases and J by 2 bases, with 19 bases between them. Written as DNA, the CDR3 is TGTGCCAGCAGTCCTAACGGGGGGCCTTCTAACACTGAAGCTTTCTTT. Its protein product is CASSPNGGPSNTEAFF.

The chain recombines TRBV20-1 with TRBJ1-5; TRBD1 agrees at 10 bases. Unmatched junction bases numbered 11, after V lost 6 bases and J lost 3 bases. The CDR3 is 16 amino acids. The germline gives CDR1 DFQATT, CDR2 SNEGSKA (reference sequence). CDR3 coding DNA: TGCAGTGCCCAGAGGGGCGGGACAGGGGACAATCAGCCCCAGCATTTT. As protein: CSAQRGGTGDNQPQHF.

The rearrangement links TRBV3-1 to TRBJ2-4; the D gene could be TRBD1 or TRBD2 (5 bases each). The DNA matches TRBJ2-5 better at its end, which makes the J call doubtful. CDR1 is LGHDT and CDR2 is YNNKEL in the germline V gene (reference sequence). This CDR3 is 15 amino acids long. For the CDR3, the DNA is TGTGCCAGCAGCCCCGGGACGAGCACGCGGGAGACCCAGTACTTC. It yields the protein CASSPGTSTRETQYF.

This clonotype has a count of ten or more. CDR3 sequence reads: CSASDRLAGEETQYF. The CDR3 DNA is TGCAGTGCTAGTGACCGACTAGCGGGGGAAGAGACCCAGTACTTC. The rearrangement joins TRBV20-1 to TRBJ2-5; the match to TRBD2 covers 12 bases. The germline V gene has CDR1 DFQATT and CDR2 SNEGSKA (reference sequence). This CDR3 spans 15 amino acids. The ends lost 3 bases at V and 3 bases at J; junction bases unmatched: 5.

This clonotype came up a few times. J is TRBJ1-1 and V is TRBV4-3; tentatively, D is TRBD1 (5 bases). Trimming removed 2 bases at V and 5 bases at J, with 18 bases between. CDR3 size: 16 residues. CDR1 is LGHNA and CDR2 is YSLEER in the germline V gene. The CDR3 reads CASSQHPLGGRTEAFF. CDR3 coding DNA: TGCGCCAGCAGCCAACACCCTCTCGGGGGGAGGACTGAAGCTTTCTTT.

V gene TRBV12-3 or TRBV12-4 combines with J gene TRBJ1-6, with a weak D call TRBD1 (5 bases). Trimming took 5 bases from V and 5 from J, leaving 10 bases between them. CDR3 length equals 14 residues. CDR3 residues: CASSPGPNNSPLHF. The CDR3 DNA is TGTGCCAGCAGTCCGGGACCGAATAATTCACCCCTCCACTTT.

This clonotype was detected many times. V is TRBV12-3 or TRBV12-4 and J is TRBJ2-4; 8 bases are a match to TRBD2. This CDR3 is built from 14 residues. Trimming at V came to 6 bases and at J to 7 bases, leaving 8 bases not matched to a gene. The CDR3 bases are TGTGCCAGCAGCCTTACGGGAGGGCCCAACATTCAGTACTTC. It yields the protein CASSLTGGPNIQYF.

This clonotype was found a few times. The genes are TRBV20-1 and TRBJ1-5; 7 positions agree with TRBD1. The germline gives CDR1 DFQATT, CDR2 SNEGSKA (reference sequence). The CDR3 is 16 amino acids. V trimming: 5 bases; J trimming: 2 bases; junction bases outside the gene matches: 12. The CDR3 here is CSAVLGGGGGNQPQHF. The CDR3 DNA sequence: TGCAGTGCTGTCCTCGGAGGAGGGGGCGGCAATCAGCCCCAGCATTTT.

The V call is TRBV12-3 or TRBV12-4, the J call TRBJ2-1, with 12 bases aligning to TRBD2. This CDR3 is built from 14 residues. Trimming cost V 8 bases and J 7 bases; bases outside gene matches: 6. The CDR3 sequence is CASGPSGGANEQFF. CDR3 DNA: TGTGCCAGCGGCCCTAGCGGGGGGGCGAATGAGCAGTTCTTC.

In its sample, this clonotype was seen a few times. V and J are TRBV25-1 and TRBJ2-2; possibly TRBD1 for D (5 bases). The CDR3 is 15 amino acids. Germline CDR1 is MGHDK and CDR2 is SYGVNS. V was cut by 2 bases and J by 7 bases, with 14 bases left in between. The CDR3 here is CASSEGRQFSGELFF. CDR3 nucleotides: TGTGCCAGCAGTGAAGGGCGACAGTTCAGCGGGGAGCTGTTTTTT.

The chain recombines TRBV7-9 with TRBJ2-1; D is unclear. The CDR3 has 18 residues. Trimming took off 2 bases at V and 2 bases at J, with 19 bases between the two ends. CDR1 and CDR2 (germline): SEHNR, FQNEAQ (reference sequence). The CDR3 region is CASSLRYSAPLTYNEQFF. The CDR3, as DNA: TGTGCCAGCAGCTTAAGGTATTCAGCGCCTCTTACCTACAATGAGCAGTTCTTC.

This clonotype was recorded a few times. The chain combines TRBV7-8 with TRBJ1-2, with D unclear. CDR3 size: 16 residues. Trimming shortened V by 5 bases and J by 6 bases, and 22 bases separated the two germline ends. The V gene's germline CDR1 is SGHVS and CDR2 FQNEAQ. As DNA, the CDR3 is TGTGCCAGCAGCCAACCAAGGTGGGAAGGGTATCATGGCTACACCTTC. Protein: CASSQPRWEGYHGYTF.

With regard to this clonotype: A much larger clone is a single base away; this may be a read error. V is TRBV12-3 or TRBV12-4 and J is TRBJ2-3; 9 bases match TRBD1. J was trimmed by 4 bases and V by 6 bases; bases with no gene match: 5. This CDR3 region has 14 residues. The CDR3 region is CASRARTGADTQYF. CDR3 bases: TGTGCCAGCAGGGCCCGGACAGGGGCAGATACGCAGTATTTT.

A remark on this clonotype: With a much larger clone just one base away, this may be a read error. The chain combines TRBV27 with TRBJ1-5, with D uncertain. Germline loops: CDR1 MNHEY, CDR2 SMNVEV (reference sequence). The CDR3 is made up of 13 amino acids. DNA for the CDR3: TGTGCCAGCAGTTTTAGCGACAATCGGCCCCAGCATTTT. Its protein product is CASSFSDNRPQHF.

The rearrangement uses TRBV20-1 and TRBJ2-5; a possible D gene is TRBD1 (6 bases). Trimming took 5 bases from V and 1 from J, leaving 17 bases between them. The CDR3 is made up of 15 amino acids. Germline CDR1 DFQATT, CDR2 SNEGSKA (reference sequence). DNA for the CDR3: TGCAGTGCTTCGAGTAGTCCGGACAGCCAAGAGACCCAGTACTTC. Amino acid sequence: CSASSSPDSQETQYF.